This TCR beta chain appears in the sequencing data of a study of vaccination and CD4 T cells after COVID-19. Treatment noted: approximately 11-day PBMC culture with coronavirus spike peptide pools or control peptides (ViraFEST assay). PCR-confirmed positives ranged from March to December 2020, preceding US Alpha, Beta and Delta variants. In its sample, this clonotype was seen a few times. Its target is not known. The length of the CDR3 is 15 residues. Germline values: CDR1 LNHDA, CDR2 SQIVND (reference sequence). The ends were cut back, 6 bases at V and 0 bases at J, with 12 bases in the middle. Sequenced with the Oncomine TCR Beta short-read assay was DNA taken from cultured CD4+ T cells. TCRdb used MiXCR to reprocess the PCR reads, holding one entry per CDR3 protein. The sample consists of about 13,000 distinct CDR3 sequences, roughly three quarters of them appearing once.

The sequenced material came from CD4+ T cells from blood, cultured in vitro. The source of this sequence is a human donor who had recovered from COVID-19. The V and J genes are TRBV19 and TRBJ1-5, with D maybe TRBD1 (5 bases). The CDR3 DNA follows: TGTGCCAGTAGGGGACGGCTTTATAGCAATCAGCCCCAGCATTTT. The encoded protein is CASRGRLYSNQPQHF.